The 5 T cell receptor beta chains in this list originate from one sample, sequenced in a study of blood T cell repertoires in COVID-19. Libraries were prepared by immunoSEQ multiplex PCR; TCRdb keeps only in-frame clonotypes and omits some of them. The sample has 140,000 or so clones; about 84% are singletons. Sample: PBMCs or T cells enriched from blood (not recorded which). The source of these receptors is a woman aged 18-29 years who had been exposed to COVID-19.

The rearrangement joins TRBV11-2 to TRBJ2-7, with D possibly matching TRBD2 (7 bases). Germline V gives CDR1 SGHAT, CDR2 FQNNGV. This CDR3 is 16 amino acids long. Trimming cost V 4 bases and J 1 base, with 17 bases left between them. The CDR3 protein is CASSSQTGRGSYEQYF. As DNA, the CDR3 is TGTGCCAGCAGCTCCCAAACAGGGAGGGGGTCCTACGAGCAGTACTTC.

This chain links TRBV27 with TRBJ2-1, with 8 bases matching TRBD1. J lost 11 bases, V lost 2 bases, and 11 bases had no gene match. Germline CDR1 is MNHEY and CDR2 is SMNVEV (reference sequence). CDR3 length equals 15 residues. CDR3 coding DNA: TGTGCCAGCAGTTTAAGTTCCAGGGGGCCTATGAAGCAGTTCTTC. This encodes CASSLSSRGPMKQFF.

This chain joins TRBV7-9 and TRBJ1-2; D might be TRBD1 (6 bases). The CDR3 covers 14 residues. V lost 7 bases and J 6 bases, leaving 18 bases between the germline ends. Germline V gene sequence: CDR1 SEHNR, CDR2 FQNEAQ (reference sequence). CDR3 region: CASMLQGFEDGYTF. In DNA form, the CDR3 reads TGTGCCAGCATGTTACAGGGTTTCGAGGATGGCTACACCTTC.

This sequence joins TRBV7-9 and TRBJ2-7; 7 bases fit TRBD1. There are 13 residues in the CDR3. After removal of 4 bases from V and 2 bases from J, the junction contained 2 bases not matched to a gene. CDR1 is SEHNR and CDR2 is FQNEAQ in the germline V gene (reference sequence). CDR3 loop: CASSSGQTYEQYF. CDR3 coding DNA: TGTGCCAGCAGCTCGGGACAGACCTACGAGCAGTACTTC.

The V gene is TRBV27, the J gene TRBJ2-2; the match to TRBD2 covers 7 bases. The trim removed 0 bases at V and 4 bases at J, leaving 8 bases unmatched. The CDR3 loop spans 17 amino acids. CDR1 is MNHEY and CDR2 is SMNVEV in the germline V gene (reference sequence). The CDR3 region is CASSLSLTSAGTGELFF. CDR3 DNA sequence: TGTGCCAGCAGTTTATCCCTAACTAGCGCGGGCACCGGGGAGCTGTTTTTT.